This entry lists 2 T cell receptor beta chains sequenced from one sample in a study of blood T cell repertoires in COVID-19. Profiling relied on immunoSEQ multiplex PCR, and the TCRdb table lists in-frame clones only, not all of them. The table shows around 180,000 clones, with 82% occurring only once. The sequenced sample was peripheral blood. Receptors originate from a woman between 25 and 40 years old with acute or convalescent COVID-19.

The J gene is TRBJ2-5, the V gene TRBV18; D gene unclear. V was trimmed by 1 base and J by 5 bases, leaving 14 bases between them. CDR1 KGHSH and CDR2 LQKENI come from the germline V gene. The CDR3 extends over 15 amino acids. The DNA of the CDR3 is TGTGCCAGCTCACCACGATTCCTAGTTCAGGAGACCCAGTACTTC. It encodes CASSPRFLVQETQYF.

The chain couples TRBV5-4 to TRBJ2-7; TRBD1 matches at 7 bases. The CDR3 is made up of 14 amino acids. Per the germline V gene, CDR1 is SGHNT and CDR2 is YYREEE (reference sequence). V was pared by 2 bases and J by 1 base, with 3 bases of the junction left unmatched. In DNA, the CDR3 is TGTGCCAGCAGCTTCTCGGACAGGTCCTACGAGCAGTACTTC. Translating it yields CASSFSDRSYEQYF.